This T cell receptor beta chain was observed in a study of tumor-infiltrating lymphocytes in primary liver carcinoma. Study-wide context: Men and women, 30 to 69 years of age, made up the patients. In every tissue type, samples returned a similar yield of roughly 3.5 to 8 million productive TCRbeta reads.

Germline CDR1 is MNHEY and CDR2 is SVGEGT. V shed 6 bases, J shed 4 bases, and the junction held 10 bases outside the gene matches. This CDR3 has 15 amino acids. TCR beta cDNA was made from 450 to 600 ng total RNA with a constant-region primer. Three nested multiplex PCR rounds of slightly modified ARM-PCR generated TCR beta libraries. Both of the initial two PCR rounds ran for about 9 cycles and employed TRBV1-TRBV30 forward primers alongside a C-beta reverse primer. TCRdb processed the multiplex PCR reads anew with MiXCR; each CDR3 protein has one entry. Altogether some 110,000 distinct CDR3 sequences are present, roughly 80% being singletons, with the ten largest covering approximately 18%. Regarding this clonotype: The antigen is unknown.

Findings and limits, study-wide: Pairs comparing tumor with adjacent tissue or blood overlapped less than pairs drawn from tumor regions.

From around 20-30 mg of unsorted bulk tissue, DNA and RNA were co-extracted together. There were five separate regions sampled from each tumor. The specimen was liver tumor tissue from sampling region 3. Described subset: tumor region T3, left-lateral pole. The TCR was taken from a man aged 40-49 years with primary liver carcinoma and hepatitis B virus infection. This chain uses TRBV6-2 or TRBV6-3 with TRBJ2-7; TRBD2 aligns across 9 bases. As DNA, the CDR3 is TGTGCCAGCAGCATTCAGACTAGCGGAGAGTACGAGCAGTACTTC. It is translated as CASSIQTSGEYEQYF.